The source of this T cell receptor beta chain is a study of blood T cell repertoires in COVID-19. Study at large: Specimens from acute and convalescent COVID-19 originated in the United States, Italy and Spain. T cells, B-cell-depleted T cells, or PBMCs supplied cDNA or gDNA.

The junction had 6 bases not matched to a gene; V was cut back by 6 bases and J by 1 base. Germline CDR1 and CDR2: SGHTA and FQGTGA. The CDR3 spans 15 residues. In the study's own analysis: How many nucleated cells were present was estimated from reference gene primer amplification. Measured with immunoSEQ multiplex PCR; TCRdb has only the in-frame clones, and not every one. V, J and clone size are those of that table, while D and trimming were read from the DNA. Of around 110,000 clones in the sample, 90% were seen once. Input material: peripheral blood. The chain employs TRBV7-3 and TRBJ2-7; 10 bases fit TRBD2. The sequence derives from a human donor with active COVID-19. The donor label of this sample is uncertain. In DNA form, the CDR3 reads TGTGCCAGCAGTATTAGCGGGGGGCCATCCTACGAGCAGTACTTC. It yields the protein CASSISGGPSYEQYF. Looking up the rest from reference TRBV7-3 and TRBJ2-7 gives the full variable domain: GAGVSQTPSNKVTEKGKYVELRCDPISGHTALYWYRQSLGQGPEFLIYFQGTGAADDSGLPNDRFFAVRPEGSVSTLKIQRTERGDSAVYLCASSISGGPSYEQYFGPGTRLTVT.